Presented here are 27 T cell receptor beta chains from one specimen sequenced in a study of post-analysis software for immune sequencing data. Regarding the study as a whole: Controls had lower frequencies than patients of about 5 TRBV segments, which included TRBV5-6, TRBV5-1 and TRBV20-1.

Their cognate antigens are unknown. TCR beta libraries were prepared from cDNA with unique molecular identifiers. In TCRdb, the PCR reads were re-called with MiXCR into one record per CDR3 protein. The top ten hold 11% of the sample, which has approximately 690,000 distinct CDR3 sequences, roughly three fifths seen once. The specimen was blood. These receptors were obtained from a girl aged 2-15 years with multiple sclerosis.

The chain carries TRBV12-3 or TRBV12-4 and TRBJ2-4; weak D call: TRBD2 (6 bases). The J call may be mistaken, given a closer DNA end match to TRBJ2-7. CDR3 length equals 12 residues. This CDR3 is CASRGLLYEQYF. CDR3 bases: TGTGCCAGCAGGGGACTGCTCTACGAGCAGTACTTC.

The V and J genes are TRBV7-9 and TRBJ2-1; a weak D match, TRBD1 (6 bases). Trimming removed 5 bases from V and 3 bases from J, with 11 bases in between. The CDR3 sequence is 14 residues long. Germline CDR1 SEHNR, CDR2 FQNEAQ (reference sequence). The CDR3 reads CASSAGTHYNEQFF. The CDR3 nucleotides read TGTGCCAGCAGCGCCGGGACACACTACAATGAGCAGTTCTTC.

The V gene is TRBV29-1, the J gene TRBJ2-1, with D tentatively TRBD1 or TRBD2 (5 bases each). Germline CDR1 and CDR2: SQVTM and ANQGSEA. Trimming left V 7 bases short and J 5 bases short, with 18 bases between. This CDR3 spans 14 amino acids. The CDR3 is CSAWGRLVHNEQFF. The CDR3, as DNA: TGCAGCGCATGGGGACGGCTCGTCCACAATGAGCAGTTCTTC.

This clonotype was recorded a few times. V gene TRBV29-1 combines with J gene TRBJ2-5; D is ambiguous. Germline CDR1 is SQVTM and CDR2 is ANQGSEA. The ends were cut back, 1 base at V and 2 bases at J, with 11 bases in the middle. The CDR3 covers 14 residues. The CDR3 sequence is CSVEVYDGQETQYF. The DNA for the CDR3 is TGCAGCGTTGAAGTATACGACGGACAAGAGACCCAGTACTTC. The entire variable domain, with the rest obtained from reference TRBV29-1 and TRBJ2-5, is as follows: SAVISQKPSRDICQRGTSLTIQCQVDSQVTMMFWYRQQPGQSLTLIATANQGSEATYESGFVIDKFPISRPNLTFSTLTVSNMSPEDSSIYLCSVEVYDGQETQYFGPGTRLLVL.

The chain couples TRBV4-1 to TRBJ1-2; D remains unclear. CDR1 and CDR2 (germline): MGHRA, YSYEKL. V lost 3 bases to trimming and J lost 4 bases, with 15 bases between them. The CDR3 sequence is 15 residues long. CDR3 sequence (DNA): TGCGCCAGCAGCCAGAGAGGAGGGCCGCCCTATGGCTACACCTTC. It is translated as CASSQRGGPPYGYTF.

The V gene is TRBV3-1, the J gene TRBJ2-1; 7 nucleotides agree with TRBD1. This CDR3 has 16 residues. In germline, CDR1 is LGHDT, CDR2 YNNKEL (reference sequence). V was clipped by 4 bases and J by 5 bases; unmatched bases: 11. This chain's CDR3 is CASSLVYRGWDNEQFF. The CDR3 DNA is TGTGCCAGCAGCCTAGTCTACAGGGGTTGGGACAATGAGCAGTTCTTC.

The genes are TRBV6-2 or TRBV6-3 and TRBJ2-5; unclear D gene. The J call is doubtful: the DNA matches TRBJ2-7 better. Germline values: CDR1 MNHEY, CDR2 SVGEGT. CDR3 length: 12 residues. The CDR3 bases are TGTGCCAGCAGGGACGTTACCTACGAGCAGTACTTC. Amino acids: CASRDVTYEQYF.

The chain employs TRBV14 and TRBJ1-2; 8 bases match TRBD1. Trimming at V came to 3 bases and at J to 5 bases, leaving 5 bases not matched to a gene. CDR3 length: 14 amino acids. Germline V lookup: CDR1 SGHDN, CDR2 FVKESK. CDR3 residues: CASSHGQGGYGYTF. CDR3 sequence (DNA): TGTGCCAGCAGCCACGGACAGGGAGGATATGGCTACACCTTC.

The chain couples TRBV6-5 to TRBJ1-1; maybe TRBD1 (5 bases). The CDR3 spans 15 residues. The germline V gene encodes CDR1 MNHEY and CDR2 SVGAGI. V gave up 0 bases and J gave up 3 bases, with 11 bases separating them. The CDR3 DNA reads as TGTGCCAGCAGTTACTCGGAGCCGGGGGACACTGAAGCTTTCTTT. Its protein product is CASSYSEPGDTEAFF.

This clonotype appeared a single time. The CDR3 DNA reads as TGTGCCAGCAGCCAAGTCGACCGAGCAGAGGGCTACACCTTC. It translates to CASSQVDRAEGYTF. This chain links TRBV14 with TRBJ1-2; D ambiguous. CDR3 length equals 14 residues. Trimming removed 1 base at V and 8 bases at J, with 14 bases between. CDR1 is SGHDN, CDR2 FVKESK, per germline.

This clonotype was counted a few times. The V gene is TRBV5-6, the J gene TRBJ2-1; no firm D call. V was pared by 3 bases and J by 8 bases, with 12 bases between. CDR1 and CDR2 (germline): SGHDT, YYEEEE. This CDR3 spans 13 amino acids. The CDR3 loop is CASSSWGGDEQFF. The CDR3 coding sequence is TGTGCCAGCAGCTCCTGGGGTGGCGATGAGCAGTTCTTC.

The V call is TRBV4-3, the J call TRBJ2-1; D is perhaps TRBD1 (5 bases). Germline CDR1 LGHNA, CDR2 YSLEER. The CDR3 runs 16 residues. V lost 4 bases, J lost 6 bases, and 19 bases lay in between. The CDR3 nucleotides are TGCGCCAGCAGCCCCAGGACACCTGGTATGGGCAATGAGCAGTTCTTC. This translates into CASSPRTPGMGNEQFF.

This rearrangement joins TRBV6-6 to TRBJ2-3; TRBD1 agrees at 8 bases. Germline lookup yields CDR1 MNHNY and CDR2 SVGAGI (reference sequence). This CDR3 is 15 amino acids long. The V gene end was trimmed by 0 bases and the J gene end by 6 bases; junction bases not matched to a gene: 5. CDR3 coding DNA: TGTGCCAGCAGTTACTCGAGACAGGGGAAGGATACGCAGTATTTT. This encodes CASSYSRQGKDTQYF.

J is TRBJ2-3 and V is TRBV7-9, with TRBD2 matching 11 bases. Germline V lookup: CDR1 SEHNR, CDR2 FQNEAQ (reference sequence). The V gene end was trimmed by 5 bases and the J gene end by 0 bases; junction bases not matched to a gene: 7. CDR3 length: 17 amino acids. Written as DNA, the CDR3 is TGTGCCAGCAGCCAAGCCCGGACTAGCGGGAGCACAGATACGCAGTATTTT. Translation: CASSQARTSGSTDTQYF. The complete variable domain, with remaining parts taken from reference TRBV7-9 and TRBJ2-3, reads DTGVSQNPRHKITKRGQNVTFRCDPISEHNRLYWYRQTLGQGPEFLTYFQNEAQLEKSRLLSDRFSAERPKGSFSTLEIQRTEQGDSAMYLCASSQARTSGSTDTQYFGPGTRLTVL.

This chain connects TRBV3-1 to TRBJ2-5; D not certain. This CDR3 contains 16 residues. Looked up from germline, CDR1 is LGHDT and CDR2 is YNNKEL (reference sequence). V was shortened by 0 bases and J by 5 bases, with 16 bases between the two germline ends. The CDR3 spells CASSQDKGYRKETQYF. CDR3 sequence (DNA): TGTGCCAGCAGCCAAGATAAGGGCTACCGCAAGGAGACCCAGTACTTC.

This clonotype was seen just once. The rearrangement joins TRBV24-1 to TRBJ2-5, with unresolved D. Near its end, the DNA agrees better with TRBJ2-7, so the J call may be wrong. Germline CDR1 KGHDR, CDR2 SFDVKD. The CDR3 contains 18 residues. CDR3 DNA sequence: TGTGCCACCAGTGCCGTTGAAGAGGTCCCAGGTTCCTCTAACGAGCAGTACTTC. Translated: CATSAVEEVPGSSNEQYF.

This clonotype was observed a single time. DNA of the CDR3: TGCAGCGTTGAGAGTATAGCTAGCGGGAGGGCCTTCGCGGATACGCAGTATTTT. It yields the protein CSVESIASGRAFADTQYF. V gene TRBV29-1 combines with J gene TRBJ2-3; 12 nucleotides match TRBD2. The length of the CDR3 is 18 residues. The germline V gene encodes CDR1 SQVTM and CDR2 ANQGSEA. V lost 3 bases to trimming and J lost 6 bases; unmatched junction nucleotides: 16.

The rearrangement links TRBV20-1 to TRBJ2-3; 7 positions agree with TRBD2. The V and J ends lost 7 bases and 0 bases, in that order; junction bases with no gene match: 16. The V gene's germline CDR1 is DFQATT and CDR2 SNEGSKA (reference sequence). The length of the CDR3 is 17 residues. CDR3 sequence: CSGGVAGLRSSTDTQYF. CDR3 nucleotides: TGCAGTGGGGGCGTAGCGGGCCTTCGGTCTAGCACAGATACGCAGTATTTT.

This clonotype has only a few counts. V and J are TRBV20-1 and TRBJ2-4; unclear D gene. V was trimmed by 3 bases and J by 5 bases, leaving 14 bases between them. The germline V gene encodes CDR1 DFQATT and CDR2 SNEGSKA (reference sequence). The length of the CDR3 is 14 residues. This CDR3 is CSASAPGWENIQYF. In DNA, the CDR3 is TGCAGTGCTAGCGCCCCTGGATGGGAAAACATTCAGTACTTC.

This clonotype was detected only a few times. The rearrangement links TRBV7-2 to TRBJ2-1; a possible D gene is TRBD1 (5 bases). V shed 2 bases and J shed 8 bases, with 19 bases lying between them. The CDR3 contains 16 residues. Germline lookup yields CDR1 SGHTA and CDR2 FQGNSA. CDR3: CASSLNGAVSWDEQFF. In nucleotides, the CDR3 is TGTGCCAGCAGCTTAAATGGGGCCGTTTCCTGGGATGAGCAGTTCTTC.

This chain links TRBV20-1 with TRBJ2-3; 12 bases are shared with TRBD2. CDR3 length equals 16 residues. Germline V gene lookup returns CDR1 DFQATT and CDR2 SNEGSKA (reference sequence). Trimming removed 1 base from V and 3 bases from J; junction bases left unmatched: 5. CDR3 coding DNA: TGCAGTGCTAGAGCCCTAGCGGGGGGGCAGACAGATACGCAGTATTTT. Protein product: CSARALAGGQTDTQYF.

This sequence joins TRBV24-1 and TRBJ2-1; 9 nucleotides match TRBD1. Germline values: CDR1 KGHDR, CDR2 SFDVKD. V lost 2 bases to trimming and J lost 7 bases; unmatched junction nucleotides: 5. The CDR3 is made up of 15 amino acids. The CDR3 spells CATSDSTGGENEQFF. DNA of the CDR3: TGTGCCACCAGTGATTCGACAGGGGGAGAGAATGAGCAGTTCTTC.

V and J are TRBV6-6 and TRBJ2-3; D is perhaps TRBD1 or TRBD2 (7 bases each). Germline V gives CDR1 MNHNY, CDR2 SVGAGI (reference sequence). The CDR3 contains 17 residues. Trimming took 0 bases from V and 4 from J, leaving 17 bases between them. The CDR3 region is CASSYSRQGGMSDTQYF. The CDR3 region has the DNA TGTGCCAGCAGTTACTCGCGGCAGGGGGGGATGTCAGATACGCAGTATTTT.

The chain is built from TRBV5-5 and TRBJ2-5; D ambiguous. V was shortened by 0 bases and J by 0 bases, with 15 bases between the two germline ends. The CDR3 is 17 amino acids. Germline CDR1 and CDR2: SGHKS and YYEKEE (reference sequence). The CDR3 DNA sequence: TGTGCCAGCAGCTTGGGGAAGGGAATTCTGTACCAAGAGACCCAGTACTTC. Protein sequence: CASSLGKGILYQETQYF.

The chain uses TRBV6-2 or TRBV6-3 and TRBJ2-5; 8 bases map to TRBD1. CDR1 is MNHEY, CDR2 SVGEGT, per germline. The V and J ends lost 6 bases and 11 bases, in that order; junction bases with no gene match: 5. The CDR3 has 11 amino acids. The CDR3 region has the DNA TGTGCCAGCAGCCAGGGACAGGAGCAGTACTTC. Protein sequence: CASSQGQEQYF.

The sample holds one count of this clonotype. At one end, the junction sequence differs from germline, possibly due to a read error. This chain links TRBV15 with TRBJ2-5; 9 bases are a match to TRBD2. The CDR3 has 13 amino acids. From germline, CDR1 is LNHNV and CDR2 YYDKDF (reference sequence). Here the CDR3 DNA reads TGTGCCACCAGCATCATAGCGGGGGAGACTCAGTACTTC. This encodes CATSIIAGETQYF.

This sequence joins TRBV20-1 and TRBJ2-1; 9 bases map to TRBD2. Trimming removed 0 bases from V and 6 bases from J; junction bases left unmatched: 6. Germline CDR1 and CDR2: DFQATT and SNEGSKA (reference sequence). This CDR3 spans 15 amino acids. CDR3 protein: CSARDGRGGRNEQFF. The CDR3 DNA is TGCAGTGCTAGAGATGGGCGGGGGGGCCGCAATGAGCAGTTCTTC.